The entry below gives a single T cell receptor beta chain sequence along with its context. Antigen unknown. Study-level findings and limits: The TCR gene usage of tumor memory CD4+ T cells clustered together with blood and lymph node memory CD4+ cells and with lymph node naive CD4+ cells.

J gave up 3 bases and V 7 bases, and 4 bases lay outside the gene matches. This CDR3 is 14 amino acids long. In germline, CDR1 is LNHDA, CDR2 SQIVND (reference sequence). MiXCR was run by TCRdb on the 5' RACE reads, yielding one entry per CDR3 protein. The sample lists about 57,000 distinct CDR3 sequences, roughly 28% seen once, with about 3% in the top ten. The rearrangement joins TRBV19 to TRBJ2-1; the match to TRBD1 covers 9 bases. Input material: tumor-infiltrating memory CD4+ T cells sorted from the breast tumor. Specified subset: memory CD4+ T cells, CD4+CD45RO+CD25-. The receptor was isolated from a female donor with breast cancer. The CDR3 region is CASKPGQGYNEQFF. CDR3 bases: TGTGCCAGTAAACCGGGACAGGGCTACAATGAGCAGTTCTTC.